What follows are 20 T cell receptor beta chains derived from one specimen sequenced in a study of blood T cells in healthy people across ages. The second PCR ran about 7 to 12 cycles with a sample-barcoded 5' primer and J-beta primers. TCRdb itself ran the 5' RACE reads through MiXCR, one entry per CDR3 protein. The table has about 930,000 distinct CDR3 sequences, about 29% seen once. The same sample was also studied in work on T cells of mothers and their children.

Sequencing used blood. The receptor set was obtained from a woman in her thirties or forties in good health.

Turning to this clonotype: A read error may be the cause here, since a much bigger clone is one base away. This chain joins TRBV3-1 and TRBJ2-7, with D possibly being TRBD1 (5 bases). The CDR3 runs 16 residues. Per germline, CDR1 LGHDT and CDR2 YNNKEL (reference sequence). CDR3 residues: CATSQASAPRGYEQYF. Here the CDR3 DNA reads TGTGCCACCAGCCAAGCCTCGGCGCCTAGGGGCTACGAGCAGTACTTC.

This clonotype was seen repeatedly, ten times or more. The chain combines TRBV29-1 with TRBJ1-2; no firm D call. The V end was cut by 5 bases, the J end by 0 bases, with 4 bases between. Germline V CDR1 and CDR2: SQVTM, ANQGSEA. The CDR3 extends over 11 amino acids. The chain's CDR3 is CSVWTNYGYTF. Written as DNA, the CDR3 is TGCAGCGTTTGGACTAACTATGGCTACACCTTC.

The chain employs TRBV7-2 and TRBJ2-7; D ambiguous. Germline loops: CDR1 SGHTA, CDR2 FQGNSA. Trimming left V 2 bases short and J 0 bases short, with 8 bases between. The CDR3 consists of 14 residues. The CDR3 nucleotides read TGTGCCAGCAGCTTACAACAGAACTCCTACGAGCAGTACTTC. Protein sequence: CASSLQQNSYEQYF.

This clonotype was counted ten times or more. The chain combines TRBV24-1 with TRBJ1-2; D may be TRBD1 (5 bases). CDR1 is KGHDR and CDR2 is SFDVKD in the germline V gene. Trimming removed 3 bases at V and 2 bases at J, with 12 bases between. The CDR3 has 15 residues. In DNA form, the CDR3 reads TGTGCCACCAGTGATAGAGGGGCAGTGAACTATGGCTACACCTTC. Translated: CATSDRGAVNYGYTF.

As concerns this clonotype: This may arise from a read error, as a much more abundant clone is one base away. V usage is TRBV20-1 and J usage is TRBJ1-2; a weak D match, TRBD1 (5 bases). Germline V CDR1 and CDR2: DFQATT, SNEGSKA (reference sequence). Trimming took off 3 bases at V and 5 bases at J, with 7 bases between the two ends. The CDR3 is made up of 11 amino acids. The CDR3 loop reads CSARRGYGYTF. The CDR3, as DNA: TGCAGTGCTAGGCGGGGGTATGGCTACACCTTC.

This chain links TRBV6-4 with TRBJ2-6; TRBD1 matches 8 bases. Germline assignment: CDR1 MRHNA and CDR2 SNTAGT. The trim removed 5 bases at V and 1 base at J, leaving 13 bases unmatched. The CDR3 is made up of 19 amino acids. The CDR3: CASSTRSGTGRSGANVLTF. DNA of the CDR3: TGTGCCAGCAGTACCCGATCCGGGACAGGAAGATCTGGGGCCAACGTCCTGACTTTC.

This sequence joins TRBV7-2 and TRBJ2-5; a possible D gene is TRBD1 (5 bases). V dropped 3 bases and J dropped 0 bases, with 8 bases sitting between them. CDR1 is SGHTA, CDR2 FQGNSA, per germline. This CDR3 is built from 14 residues. The CDR3 DNA is TGTGCCAGCAGCTTGAGACAGAACCAAGAGACCCAGTACTTC. Its translation: CASSLRQNQETQYF.

About this clonotype itself: The junction differs from germline at one of its ends, possibly a read error. This chain joins TRBV7-9 and TRBJ2-5; TRBD2 matches 7 bases. Per the germline V gene, CDR1 is SEHNR and CDR2 is FQNEAQ (reference sequence). The CDR3 sequence is 14 residues long. CDR3 sequence reads: CAGSSFGGMETQYF. CDR3 nucleotide sequence: TGTGCCGGCAGCTCATTCGGGGGGATGGAGACCCAGTACTTC.

This clonotype was counted many times. The chain couples TRBV12-3 or TRBV12-4 to TRBJ2-1; D possibly corresponds to TRBD1 (6 bases). The CDR3 length is 12 residues. Trimming shortened V by 4 bases and J by 11 bases, and 12 bases separated the two germline ends. In DNA, the CDR3 is TGTGCCAGCAGTTACAGGGAATTCAAGCAGTTCTTC. It is translated as CASSYREFKQFF.

This rearrangement joins TRBV27 to TRBJ2-1, with 9 bases fitting TRBD2. V trimming: 6 bases; J trimming: 8 bases; junction bases outside the gene matches: 8. The V gene's germline CDR1 is MNHEY and CDR2 SMNVEV (reference sequence). This CDR3 region has 14 residues. CDR3 nucleotides: TGTGCCAGCAGGCAGCCGGGACTAGCTTATGAGCAGTTCTTC. Translation gives CASRQPGLAYEQFF.

This clonotype was recorded once. The genes are TRBV29-1 and TRBJ2-2, with 10 bases identical to TRBD1. This CDR3 contains 15 residues. Per the germline V gene, CDR1 is SQVTM and CDR2 is ANQGSEA. V shed 6 bases, J shed 6 bases, and the junction held 10 bases outside the gene matches. This chain's CDR3 is CSVTGGVGLAGELFF. The CDR3 coding sequence is TGCAGCGTGACAGGGGGCGTAGGATTGGCCGGGGAGCTGTTTTTT.

Judged by abundance, this clonotype is medium-sized. This sequence joins TRBV20-1 and TRBJ2-5, with D tentatively TRBD1 (5 bases). This CDR3 region has 13 residues. Trimming shortened V by 7 bases and J by 1 base, and 13 bases separated the two germline ends. Per the germline V gene, CDR1 is DFQATT and CDR2 is SNEGSKA (reference sequence). The CDR3 region has the DNA TGCAGTGGAACAAGGACATCCCAAGAGACCCAGTACTTC. Its translation: CSGTRTSQETQYF.

The rearrangement joins TRBV7-2 to TRBJ2-5, with 12 nucleotides matching TRBD1. Trimming at V came to 5 bases and at J to 11 bases, leaving 15 bases not matched to a gene. Germline V gives CDR1 SGHTA, CDR2 FQGNSA. There are 16 residues in the CDR3. The DNA for the CDR3 is TGTGCCAGCAGCCCAGGGTGGGGACAGGGGGCGGGGGAGCAGTACTTC. Translated, it gives CASSPGWGQGAGEQYF.

This clonotype was recorded a few times. V and J are TRBV2 and TRBJ2-7, with D possibly being TRBD1 or TRBD2 (5 bases each). The CDR3 sequence is 13 residues long. The ends were cut back, 8 bases at V and 4 bases at J, with 15 bases in the middle. Per germline, CDR1 SNHLY and CDR2 FYNNEI. CDR3 in amino acids: CASYGTGIYEQYF. CDR3 bases: TGTGCCAGCTATGGGACCGGAATTTACGAGCAGTACTTC.

In its sample, this clonotype was seen a few times. This chain connects TRBV7-8 to TRBJ2-7; possible D gene TRBD1, 6 bases. V shed 1 base and J shed 3 bases, with 10 bases lying between them. The CDR3 totals 14 residues. Germline CDR1 reads SGHVS; CDR2 reads FQNEAQ. The CDR3 sequence is CASSLGTDFYEQYF. CDR3 nucleotides: TGTGCCAGCAGCTTAGGGACAGATTTCTACGAGCAGTACTTC.

The table lists this clonotype with many counts. The V call is TRBV11-2, the J call TRBJ2-5; 9 bases fit TRBD1. The germline CDR1 and CDR2 sequences are SGHAT and FQNNGV. The junction had 9 bases not matched to a gene; V was cut back by 5 bases and J by 2 bases. CDR3 length equals 16 residues. CDR3 in DNA: TGTGCCAGCAGCCCGACAGGGGGGTTTAGTCAAGAGACCCAGTACTTC. It encodes CASSPTGGFSQETQYF.

The V gene is TRBV20-1, the J gene TRBJ1-2; 10 bases map to TRBD1. Germline loops: CDR1 DFQATT, CDR2 SNEGSKA (reference sequence). Losses at the gene ends were 3 bases for V and 4 bases for J; bases not matched to a gene: 8. This CDR3 has 15 amino acids. In DNA, the CDR3 is TGCAGTGCTAGTGATACCGGGACAGGGGTCTATGGCTACACCTTC. It is translated as CSASDTGTGVYGYTF.

This clonotype appeared many times. This sequence joins TRBV18 and TRBJ1-6; TRBD1 matches 8 bases. The CDR3 is 14 amino acids. Germline CDR1 KGHSH, CDR2 LQKENI. Germline trimming cut 3 bases from V and 6 bases from J; bases unmatched to any gene: 1. The CDR3 sequence is CASSPGQGNSPLHF. The CDR3 bases are TGTGCCAGCTCACCTGGACAGGGTAATTCACCCCTCCACTTT.

A note on this clonotype: One end of the junction does not line up with germline, which may come from a read error. Here the CDR3 DNA reads TGTGCCAGCAGTTTCCCAGGGGGCGCTTACTATGGCTGCACCTTC. This sequence encodes CASSFPGGAYYGCTF. J is TRBJ1-2 and V is TRBV12-3 or TRBV12-4; 8 positions match TRBD1. The length of the CDR3 is 15 residues.

This clonotype was found a few times. The genes are TRBV20-1 and TRBJ2-7; 10 nucleotides match TRBD2. CDR1 and CDR2 (germline): DFQATT, SNEGSKA (reference sequence). V lost 0 bases to trimming and J lost 2 bases; unmatched junction nucleotides: 4. The CDR3 sequence is 15 residues long. The CDR3 is CSARDSSGGTYEQYF. The CDR3 DNA reads TGCAGTGCTAGAGATAGTAGCGGGGGGACCTACGAGCAGTACTTC.